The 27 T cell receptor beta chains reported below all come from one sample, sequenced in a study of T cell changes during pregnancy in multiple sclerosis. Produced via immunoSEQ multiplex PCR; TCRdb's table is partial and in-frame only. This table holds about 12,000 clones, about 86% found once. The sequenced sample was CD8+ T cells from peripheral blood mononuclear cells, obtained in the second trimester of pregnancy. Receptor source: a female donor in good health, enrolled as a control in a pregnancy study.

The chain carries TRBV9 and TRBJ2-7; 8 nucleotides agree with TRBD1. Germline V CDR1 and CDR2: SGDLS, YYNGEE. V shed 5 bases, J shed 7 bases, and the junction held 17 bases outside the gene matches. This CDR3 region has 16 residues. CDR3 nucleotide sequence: TGTGCCAGCAGTCAACATATGGACAGGGCCCCTAGAGAGCAGTACTTC. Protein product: CASSQHMDRAPREQYF.

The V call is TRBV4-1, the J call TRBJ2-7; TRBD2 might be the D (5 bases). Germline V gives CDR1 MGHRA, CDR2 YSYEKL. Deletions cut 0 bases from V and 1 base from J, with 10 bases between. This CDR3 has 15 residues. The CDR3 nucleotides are TGCGCCAGCAGCCAAGAACCGGGCGGGTCCTACGAGCAGTACTTC. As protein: CASSQEPGGSYEQYF.

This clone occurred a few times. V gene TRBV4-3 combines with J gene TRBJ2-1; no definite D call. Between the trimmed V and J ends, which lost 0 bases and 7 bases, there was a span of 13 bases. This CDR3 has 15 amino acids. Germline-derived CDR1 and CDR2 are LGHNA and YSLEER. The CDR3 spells CASSQELFVENEQFF. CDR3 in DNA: TGCGCCAGCAGCCAAGAGCTATTCGTAGAAAATGAGCAGTTCTTC.

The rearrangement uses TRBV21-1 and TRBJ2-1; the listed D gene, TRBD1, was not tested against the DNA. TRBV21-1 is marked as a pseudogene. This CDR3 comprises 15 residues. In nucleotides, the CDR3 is TGTGCCAGCAGCCCTCTACGGACAGGGGGCCATGAGCAGTTCTTC. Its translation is CASSPLRTGGHEQFF.

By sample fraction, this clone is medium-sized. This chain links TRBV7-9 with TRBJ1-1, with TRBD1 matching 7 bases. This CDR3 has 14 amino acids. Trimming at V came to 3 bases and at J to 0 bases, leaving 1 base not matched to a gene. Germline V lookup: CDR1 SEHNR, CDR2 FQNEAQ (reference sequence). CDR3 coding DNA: TGTGCCAGCAGCTTGACAGGGATGAACACTGAAGCTTTCTTT. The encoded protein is CASSLTGMNTEAFF.

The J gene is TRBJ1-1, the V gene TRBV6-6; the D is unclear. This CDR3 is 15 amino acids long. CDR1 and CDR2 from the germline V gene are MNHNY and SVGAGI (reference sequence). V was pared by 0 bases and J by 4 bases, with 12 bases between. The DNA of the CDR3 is TGTGCCAGCAGTTACTCGCCGGTTCTTGGCACTGAAGCTTTCTTT. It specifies CASSYSPVLGTEAFF.

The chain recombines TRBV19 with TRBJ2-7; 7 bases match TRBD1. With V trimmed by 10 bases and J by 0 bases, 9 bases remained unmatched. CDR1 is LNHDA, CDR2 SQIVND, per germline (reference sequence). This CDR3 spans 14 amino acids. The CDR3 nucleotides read TGTGCCACCTTAGAGACAGGGACCTCCTACGAGCAGTACTTC. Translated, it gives CATLETGTSYEQYF.

The CDR3: CASSRVAGRPEKLFF. CDR3 DNA: TGCGCCAGCAGCCGCGTCGCGGGGAGGCCCGAAAAACTGTTTTTT. The chain couples TRBV5-1 to TRBJ1-4; D is unresolved. This CDR3 spans 15 amino acids. Trimming cost V 4 bases and J 8 bases, with 18 bases left between them. Germline assignment: CDR1 SGHRS and CDR2 YFSETQ. Full variable domain (remainder filled in from reference TRBV5-1 and TRBJ1-4): KAGVTQTPRYLIKTRGQQVTLSCSPISGHRSVSWYQQTPGQGLQFLFEYFSETQRNKGNFPGRFSGRQFSNSRSEMNVSTLELGDSALYLCASSRVAGRPEKLFFGSGTQLSVL.

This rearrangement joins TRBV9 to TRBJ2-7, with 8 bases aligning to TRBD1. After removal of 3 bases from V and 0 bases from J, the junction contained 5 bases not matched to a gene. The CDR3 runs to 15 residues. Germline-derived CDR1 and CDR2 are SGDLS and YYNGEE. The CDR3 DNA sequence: TGTGCCAGCAGCGGGGGGACAGGTCCCTCCTACGAGCAGTACTTC. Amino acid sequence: CASSGGTGPSYEQYF.

The CDR3 DNA reads as TGTGCCAGCAGTTTAAGTTTCGGGCTAGCCAACAATGAGCAGTTCTTC. Its protein product is CASSLSFGLANNEQFF. The chain joins TRBV27 to TRBJ2-1; weak D call: TRBD2 (5 bases). V was trimmed by 2 bases and J by 5 bases, leaving 16 bases between them. CDR3 length: 16 residues. The germline V gene encodes CDR1 MNHEY and CDR2 SMNVEV (reference sequence).

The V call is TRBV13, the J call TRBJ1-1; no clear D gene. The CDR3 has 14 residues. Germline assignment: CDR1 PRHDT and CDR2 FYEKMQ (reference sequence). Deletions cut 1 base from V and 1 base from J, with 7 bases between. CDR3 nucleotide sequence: TGTGCCAGCAGCTTAGTTTTCGGGAACACTGAAGCTTTCTTT. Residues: CASSLVFGNTEAFF. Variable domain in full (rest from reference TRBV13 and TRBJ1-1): AAGVIQSPRHLIKEKRETATLKCYPIPRHDTVYWYQQGPGQDPQFLISFYEKMQSDKGSIPDRFSAQQFSDYHSELNMSSLELGDSALYFCASSLVFGNTEAFFGQGTRLTVV.

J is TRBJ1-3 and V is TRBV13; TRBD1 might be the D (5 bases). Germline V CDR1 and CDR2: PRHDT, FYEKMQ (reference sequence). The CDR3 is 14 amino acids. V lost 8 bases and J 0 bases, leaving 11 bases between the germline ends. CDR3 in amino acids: CASGAQGSGNTIYF. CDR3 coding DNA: TGTGCCAGCGGGGCCCAGGGCTCTGGAAACACCATATATTTT.

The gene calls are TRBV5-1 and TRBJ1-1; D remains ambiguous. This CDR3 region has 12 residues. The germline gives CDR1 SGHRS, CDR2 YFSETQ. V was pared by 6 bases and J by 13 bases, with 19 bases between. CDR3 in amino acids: CASKEGGLDVFF. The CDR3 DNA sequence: TGCGCCAGCAAGGAAGGAGGGCTGGACGTTTTCTTT.

In DNA, the CDR3 is TGTGCCAGCAGTTACGGAGGGGGGGAGCTGTTTTTT. It specifies CASSYGGGELFF. The chain recombines TRBV6-5 with TRBJ2-2, with D maybe TRBD2 (6 bases). Germline CDR1 and CDR2: MNHEY and SVGAGI. Trimming left V 2 bases short and J 8 bases short, with 6 bases between. The CDR3 sequence is 12 residues long.

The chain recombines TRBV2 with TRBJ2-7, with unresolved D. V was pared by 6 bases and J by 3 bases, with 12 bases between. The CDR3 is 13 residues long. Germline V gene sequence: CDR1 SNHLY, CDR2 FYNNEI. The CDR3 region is CASSATDFYEQYF. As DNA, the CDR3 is TGTGCCAGCAGCGCTACCGACTTCTACGAGCAGTACTTC.

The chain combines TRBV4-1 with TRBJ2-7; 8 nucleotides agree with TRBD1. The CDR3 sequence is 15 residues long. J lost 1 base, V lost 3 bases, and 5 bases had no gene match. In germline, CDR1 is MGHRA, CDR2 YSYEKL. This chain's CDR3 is CASSHRQGASYEQYF. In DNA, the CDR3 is TGCGCCAGCAGCCATAGGCAGGGGGCATCCTACGAGCAGTACTTC.

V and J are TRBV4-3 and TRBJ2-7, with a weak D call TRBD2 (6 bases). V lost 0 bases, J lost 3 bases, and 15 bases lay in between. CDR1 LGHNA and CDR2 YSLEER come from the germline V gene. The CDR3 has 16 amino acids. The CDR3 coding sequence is TGCGCCAGCAGCCAAGAAACCTCCTTGGGAGGCTACGAGCAGTACTTC. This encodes CASSQETSLGGYEQYF.

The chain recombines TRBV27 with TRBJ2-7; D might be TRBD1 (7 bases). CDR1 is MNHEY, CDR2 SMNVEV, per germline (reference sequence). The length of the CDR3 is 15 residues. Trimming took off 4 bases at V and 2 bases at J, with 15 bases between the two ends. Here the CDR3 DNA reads TGTGCCAGCAGTTACGGGGGAAGGGGGCCCTACGAGCAGTACTTC. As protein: CASSYGGRGPYEQYF.

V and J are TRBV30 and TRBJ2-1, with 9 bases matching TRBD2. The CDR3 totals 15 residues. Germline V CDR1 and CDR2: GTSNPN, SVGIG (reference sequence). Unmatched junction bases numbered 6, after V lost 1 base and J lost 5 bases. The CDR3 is CAWSDGSGGHNEQFF. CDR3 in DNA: TGTGCCTGGAGTGATGGTAGCGGGGGCCACAATGAGCAGTTCTTC.

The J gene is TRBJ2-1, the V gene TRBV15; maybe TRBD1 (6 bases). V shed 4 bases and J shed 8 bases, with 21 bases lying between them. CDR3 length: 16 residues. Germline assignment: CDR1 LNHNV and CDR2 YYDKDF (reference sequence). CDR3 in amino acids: CATSKGEGVPSDEQFF. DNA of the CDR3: TGTGCCACCAGCAAGGGCGAGGGGGTCCCTTCGGATGAGCAGTTCTTC. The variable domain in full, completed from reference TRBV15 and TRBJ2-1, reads DAMVIQNPRYQVTQFGKPVTLSCSQTLNHNVMYWYQQKSSQAPKLLFHYYDKDFNNEADTPDNFQSRRPNTSFCFLDIRSPGLGDTAMYLCATSKGEGVPSDEQFFGPGTRLTVL.

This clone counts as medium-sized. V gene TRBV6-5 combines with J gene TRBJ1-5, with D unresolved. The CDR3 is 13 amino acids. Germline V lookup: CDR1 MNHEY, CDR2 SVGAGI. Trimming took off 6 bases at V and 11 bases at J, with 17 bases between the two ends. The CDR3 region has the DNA TGTGCCAGCAGCTCCGGGTCCTACGGGGCCCAGCATTTT. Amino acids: CASSSGSYGAQHF.

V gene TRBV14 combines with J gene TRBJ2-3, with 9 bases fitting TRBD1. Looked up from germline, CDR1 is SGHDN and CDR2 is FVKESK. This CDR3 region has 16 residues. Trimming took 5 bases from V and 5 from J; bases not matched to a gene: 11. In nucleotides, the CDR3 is TGTGCCAGCAGCTTACAGGGGGCGCTTTTAGAAGATACGCAGTATTTT. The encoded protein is CASSLQGALLEDTQYF.

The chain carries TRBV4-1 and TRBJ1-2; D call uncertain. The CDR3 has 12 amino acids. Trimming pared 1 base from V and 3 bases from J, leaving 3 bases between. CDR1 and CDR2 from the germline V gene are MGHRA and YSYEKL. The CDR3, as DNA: TGCGCCAGCAGCCAAGCTGACTATGGCTACACCTTC. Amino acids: CASSQADYGYTF.

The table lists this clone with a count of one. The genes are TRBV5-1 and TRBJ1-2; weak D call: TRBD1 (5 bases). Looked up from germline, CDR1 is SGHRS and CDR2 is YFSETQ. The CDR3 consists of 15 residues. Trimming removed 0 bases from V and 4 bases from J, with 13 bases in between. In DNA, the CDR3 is TGCGCCAGCAGCTTGGACGGGGGGTCGGGCTATGGCTACACCTTC. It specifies CASSLDGGSGYGYTF.

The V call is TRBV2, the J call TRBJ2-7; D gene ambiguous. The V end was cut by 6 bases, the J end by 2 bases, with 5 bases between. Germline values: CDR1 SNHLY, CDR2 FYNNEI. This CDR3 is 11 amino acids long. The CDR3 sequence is CASSPTYEQYF. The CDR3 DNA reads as TGTGCCAGCAGCCCCACCTACGAGCAGTACTTC.

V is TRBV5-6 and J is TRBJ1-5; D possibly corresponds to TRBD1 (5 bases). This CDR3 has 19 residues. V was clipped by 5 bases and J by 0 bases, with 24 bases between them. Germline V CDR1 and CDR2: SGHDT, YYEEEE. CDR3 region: CASSFSAGASVYSNQPQHF. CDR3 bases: TGTGCCAGCAGTTTCTCGGCTGGGGCCTCAGTTTATAGCAATCAGCCCCAGCATTTT.

Written as DNA, the CDR3 is TGTGCCAGCAGCGGAGCCCCTCGCTCCTACAATGAGCAGTTCTTC. This gives the protein CASSGAPRSYNEQFF. The chain has TRBV14 and TRBJ2-1, with D unresolved. V was trimmed by 5 bases and J by 0 bases, leaving 11 bases between them. The germline V gene has CDR1 SGHDN and CDR2 FVKESK. The CDR3 has 15 residues.